These 8 T cell receptor beta chains were sequenced from one sample in a study of blood T cell repertoires in COVID-19 (dated by TCRdb to 2018 to 2020). Preparation of the library involved the immunoSEQ multiplex PCR assay. Here the immuneACCESS table is served through TCRdb, limited to in-frame sequences with V and J called. Missing clones are a known gap in these copies; in checked studies unresolved V genes cover under half, and the rest lacks a known reason. The sample table contains around 32,000 clones; only one count was recorded for 85% to 95% of them. Around 0.92% of the sample is taken by the ten largest. Sequences were obtained from peripheral blood. These receptors came from a male donor with active COVID-19.

The rearrangement uses TRBV5-6 and TRBJ1-5; D is perhaps TRBD1 (6 bases). The V gene lost 2 bases and the J gene lost 4 bases, with 22 bases spanning the gap. Germline V lookup: CDR1 SGHDT, CDR2 YYEEEE. The CDR3 spans 18 residues. The CDR3 loop reads CASSFSLKDSEWNQPQHF. The CDR3 nucleotides read TGTGCCAGCAGCTTCTCCTTAAAGGACAGTGAATGGAATCAGCCCCAGCATTTT.

The chain is built from TRBV7-3 and TRBJ1-2; D is unresolved. The germline gives CDR1 SGHTA, CDR2 FQGTGA. CDR3 size: 15 residues. Deletions cut 2 bases from V and 1 base from J, with 11 bases between. This CDR3 is CASSLGSSLNYGYTF. As DNA, the CDR3 is TGTGCCAGCAGCTTAGGGAGCTCGCTTAACTATGGCTACACCTTC.

The V and J genes are TRBV19 and TRBJ2-1; 7 nucleotides align to TRBD1. The CDR3 loop spans 15 amino acids. The V gene end was trimmed by 5 bases and the J gene end by 4 bases; junction bases not matched to a gene: 8. The germline CDR1 and CDR2 sequences are LNHDA and SQIVND (reference sequence). The CDR3 bases are TGTGCCAGTAGTTCCGAGGGGGCCTTATACAATGAGCAGTTCTTC. Translation: CASSSEGALYNEQFF.

The chain uses TRBV7-9 and TRBJ2-3; 11 bases align to TRBD1. The germline V gene has CDR1 SEHNR and CDR2 FQNEAQ (reference sequence). The CDR3 runs to 16 residues. Trimming removed 1 base from V and 5 bases from J; junction bases left unmatched: 5. The CDR3 nucleotides read TGTGCCAGCAGCTTAGGGACAGGGGGCTCGGTAGATACGCAGTATTTT. It translates to CASSLGTGGSVDTQYF.

The rearrangement joins TRBV19 to TRBJ1-4, with a weak D call TRBD1 (6 bases). The CDR3 is made up of 14 amino acids. Germline V lookup: CDR1 LNHDA, CDR2 SQIVND (reference sequence). V was pared by 6 bases and J by 3 bases, with 11 bases between. In nucleotides, the CDR3 is TGTGCCAGTAGAGACAGGCTTCCTAATGAAAAACTGTTTTTT. It is translated as CASRDRLPNEKLFF.

The gene calls are TRBV14 and TRBJ1-6, with TRBD1 identical over 7 bases. The CDR3 covers 17 residues. Germline CDR1 and CDR2: SGHDN and FVKESK. After removal of 4 bases from V and 3 bases from J, the junction contained 9 bases not matched to a gene. The CDR3 bases are TGTGCCAGCAGCCTCTTAGCCGGGACAGTCTATAATTCACCCCTCCACTTT. Protein sequence: CASSLLAGTVYNSPLHF.

The rearrangement uses TRBV29-1 and TRBJ1-2; D gene unclear. The CDR3 is made up of 12 amino acids. With 5 bases removed from V and 5 bases from J, the gap between germline ends came to 12 bases. Germline V gene sequence: CDR1 SQVTM, CDR2 ANQGSEA. The CDR3 here is CSVPVSEYGYTF. Written as DNA, the CDR3 is TGCAGCGTTCCCGTAAGCGAGTATGGCTACACCTTC.

The CDR3 nucleotides are TGTGCCAGCAGCTTGAACAGCCAAGGGGGTCGGACCGGGGAGCTGTTTTTT. Translating it yields CASSLNSQGGRTGELFF. The V gene is TRBV5-4, the J gene TRBJ2-2; D is perhaps TRBD1 (6 bases). V lost 1 base and J 5 bases, leaving 18 bases between the germline ends. From germline, CDR1 is SGHNT and CDR2 YYREEE (reference sequence). The CDR3 is 17 residues long.